A single TCR beta chain is shown here with its context. This clone's antigen is unknown. Base qualities are not provided; no much larger clone lies one nucleotide away. Spanning cysteine to phenylalanine, the CDR3 consists of 18 amino acids. The only DNA kept is the CDR3, 54 bases in frame from the first base. Deletion took 1 base off V and 0 bases off J, with a span of 17 bases between the germline ends. Sequences MGHRA (CDR1) and YSYEKL (CDR2) are obtained from the germline V gene. This sample was taken from a study of blood T cell repertoires in COVID-19 (TCRdb year 2020). Regarding the complete study: The collaborator samples originated in the United States, Italy and Spain and spanned the acute and convalescent phases of COVID-19. The material from the prospective study consisted of cDNA or gDNA derived from T cells, B-cell-depleted T cells, or PBMCs. Deeply sampled blood TCRbeta repertoires from subjects exposed to, actively infected with, or recovered from COVID-19 were included in the dataset. The repertoires were made available in a free public database intended to serve as a resource for research on the immune response to SARS-CoV-2. Samples came from the ongoing ImmuneRACE study (first 160 participants) plus 1,254 subjects from 6 global collaborators. Nearly every sample came with metadata listing a de-identified subject ID, COVID-19 status, age in years and sex. Where available, HLA class I and class II types were taken from metadata supplied by the sample provider and were not determined by assay-based typing.

On the study overall, not on this receptor specifically: The quantity of clinical and demographic metadata differed by source and by participant and was supplied without curation.

The collaborating institutions used their own protocols to collect whole blood in K2EDTA tubes. Collaborator samples were shipped for TCRbeta analysis as frozen whole blood, isolated PBMCs, or DNA extracted from either sample type. The immunoSEQ Assay, a bias-controlled multiplex PCR, was used to amplify TCRbeta CDR3 regions from genomic DNA. The paper's data handling went like this. Nucleated cell counts per sample were estimated from amplification of reference gene primers within the assay. Sequence reads were collapsed and filtered to measure the absolute abundance of every unique TCRbeta CDR3 rearrangement. Productive Simpson clonality was computed per sample as the square root of Simpson's diversity index over productive rearrangements. In its TCRdb copy, this immuneACCESS table keeps in-frame sequences only and misses some clones. Where compared with another copy, unresolved V genes explain less than half of these, and the others have no known cause. That table supplies the V and J calls and clone size; D and trimming were determined from the DNA. Present in this sample are 200,000 to 250,000 clones, approximately 82% of which were seen just once. The ten largest clones capture 2% to 3% of the sample.

Sample: peripheral blood. This sequence originates from a woman in her seventies with active or convalescent COVID-19. The chain uses TRBV4-1 and TRBJ2-3; TRBD1 could be the D gene, as 7 bases match. The sequenced DNA is TGCGCCAGCAGCCAAGGAGTCGCTCAGGGGGGAAGCACAGATACGCAGTATTTT. Translation gives CASSQGVAQGGSTDTQYF.